Presented here are 26 T cell receptor beta chains from one specimen sequenced in a study of T cells in women clearing cervical HPV infection. Using immunoSEQ multiplex PCR, the repertoire was profiled, and TCRdb retains in-frame clones only, with some absent. Its table lists over 20,000 clones. Sequencing was done on a sample of blood buffy coat. These receptors all stem from a woman between 18 and 70 years old with a cervical HPV16 infection that either progressed to CIN3+ or cleared (not recorded which).

With respect to this clone: The CDR3 goes on 3 residues after the read ends, and that part is filled in from the germline J gene. J is TRBJ2-2 and V is TRBV6-1; possibly TRBD1 for D (6 bases). The CDR3 covers 19 residues. The V gene's germline CDR1 is MNHNS and CDR2 SASEGT. The ends were cut back, 1 base at V and 3 bases at J, with 21 bases in the middle. The CDR3 region is CASSEVGEWGRVDTGELFF. Incomplete CDR3 DNA: TGTGCCAGCAGTGAAGTGGGGGAGTGGGGGCGCGTCGACACCGGGGAG.

To note about this clone: The CDR3 is cut off 3 residues early in the read; its end comes from the germline J gene. The chain recombines TRBV7-9 with TRBJ2-7; possibly TRBD2 for D (6 bases). The CDR3 loop spans 11 amino acids. Germline assignment: CDR1 SEHNR and CDR2 FQNEAQ (reference sequence). V was pared by 8 bases and J by 5 bases, with 10 bases between. The CDR3 loop reads CASGGWDEQYF. CDR3 DNA (partial): TGTGCCAGCGGGGGGTGGGACGAG.

Note on this clone: The sequence runs out 3 residues before the end of the CDR3; the remainder is reconstructed from the germline J gene. The chain combines TRBV18 with TRBJ1-4; D gene unclear. Germline-derived CDR1 and CDR2 are KGHSH and LQKENI. V was pared by 5 bases and J by 0 bases, with 7 bases between. This CDR3 contains 14 residues. The covered CDR3 bases are TGTGCCAGCTCAACAACAACAACTAATGAAAAA. It encodes CASSTTTTNEK. The whole CDR3 region reads CASSTTTTNEKLFF.

For this clone: The read terminates 3 residues ahead of where the CDR3 ends, so the germline J gene completes it. Other DNA sequences from this sample encode an identical CDR3 as well. The V call is TRBV20-1, the J call TRBJ1-1; D is unresolved. CDR1 DFQATT and CDR2 SNEGSKA come from the germline V gene (reference sequence). The V gene lost 2 bases and the J gene lost 5 bases, with 12 bases spanning the gap. The CDR3 sequence is 13 residues long. The CDR3 DNA, read in part, is TGCAGTGCTAGACCCCCCAACGGTACTGAA. Translation: CSARPPNGTE. The full CDR3 is CSARPPNGTEAFF.

Worth noting for this clone: The read is 3 residues too short to cover the CDR3 end, so that end is filled in from the germline J gene. The chain links TRBV20-1 to TRBJ2-5; 7 nucleotides line up with TRBD2. Germline loops: CDR1 DFQATT, CDR2 SNEGSKA (reference sequence). V lost 2 bases, J lost 2 bases, and 8 bases stayed unmatched. The CDR3 runs 15 residues. The CDR3 reads CSARSHLAVQETQYF. The sequenced CDR3 bases are TGCAGTGCTAGATCCCATCTAGCGGTTCAAGAGACC.

The CDR3 DNA, read in part, is TGTGCCAGCAGCCCGCCCGGGACAGGGGATGGT. Translation: CASSPPGTGDG. The entire CDR3 protein reads CASSPPGTGDGQYF. The chain employs TRBV7-9 and TRBJ2-4; 10 nucleotides match TRBD1. The CDR3 goes on 3 residues after the read ends, and that part is filled in from the germline J gene. The CDR3 covers 14 residues. The germline V gene encodes CDR1 SEHNR and CDR2 FQNEAQ (reference sequence).

Of note for this clone: The read ends 3 residues before the CDR3 terminus; that terminus is restored from the germline J gene. The V call is TRBV7-3, the J call TRBJ2-4; TRBD2 matches 9 bases. CDR3 length equals 12 residues. Germline CDR1 and CDR2: SGHTA and FQGTGA. The sequenced CDR3 bases are TGTGCCAGGGGTGGGGCGGGGGGGCGT. Translated: CARGGAGGR. The full CDR3 protein is CARGGAGGRQYF.

Note on this clone: The DNA ends 3 residues before the CDR3 does, and the rest of the CDR3 is filled in from the germline J gene. The J gene is TRBJ2-1, the V gene TRBV19; a weak D match, TRBD1 (6 bases). Trimming took off 3 bases at V and 9 bases at J, with 12 bases between the two ends. CDR1 is LNHDA, CDR2 SQIVND, per germline (reference sequence). The CDR3 is 13 residues long. The covered CDR3 bases are TGTGCCAGTAGTATGCAGGGGCAGGGTGAG. It is translated as CASSMQGQGE. The full CDR3 is CASSMQGQGEQFF.

As regards this clone: Read sequence stops 3 residues before the CDR3 end, and the germline J gene provides the missing end. The V call is TRBV2, the J call TRBJ2-7; D may be TRBD1 (5 bases). Germline loops: CDR1 SNHLY, CDR2 FYNNEI. CDR3 length: 14 residues. The V end was cut by 7 bases, the J end by 2 bases, with 15 bases between. The covered CDR3 bases are TGTGCCAGCAACAGGCCAATGCTGGCCTACGAG. This translates into CASNRPMLAYE. The CDR3 as a whole reads CASNRPMLAYEQYF.

A remark on this clone: The DNA ends 3 residues before the CDR3 does, and the rest of the CDR3 is filled in from the germline J gene. The chain carries TRBV10-3 and TRBJ2-7, with TRBD1 as a possible D gene (6 bases). Germline loops: CDR1 ENHRY, CDR2 SYGVKD. The CDR3 covers 14 residues. Trimming stripped 2 bases from V and 1 base from J, with 9 bases between. The CDR3 spells CAISEQQGSYEQYF. CDR3 bases read: TGTGCCATCAGTGAGCAGCAGGGGTCCTACGAG.

A word on this clone: The sequenced fragment ends 3 residues before the CDR3 boundary, so the rest is inferred from the germline J gene. J is TRBJ2-7 and V is TRBV20-1; 9 bases agree with TRBD1. Germline V lookup: CDR1 DFQATT, CDR2 SNEGSKA (reference sequence). V was pared by 3 bases and J by 3 bases, with 3 bases of the junction left unmatched. CDR3 length: 13 residues. CDR3 region: CSASGTGNYEQYF. CDR3 DNA (partial): TGCAGTGCTAGTGGGACAGGGAACTACGAG.

Comments on this clone: With the read ending 3 residues before the CDR3 end, the germline J gene is used to fill in that end. The chain carries TRBV27 and TRBJ1-4; 10 bases are shared with TRBD1. V dropped 3 bases and J dropped 5; count of bases not matched to a gene: 6. The CDR3 length is 16 residues. The germline V gene has CDR1 MNHEY and CDR2 SMNVEV (reference sequence). The sequenced CDR3 bases are TGTGCCAGCAGTTTTAGACCGGGACAGGGGAATGAAAAA. It codes for CASSFRPGQGNEK. The CDR3 as a whole reads CASSFRPGQGNEKLFF.

As regards this clone: The CDR3 end falls 3 residues outside the read, so it is completed with the germline J gene. The rearrangement uses TRBV19 and TRBJ2-7; D is possibly TRBD1 (5 bases). Germline-derived CDR1 and CDR2 are LNHDA and SQIVND (reference sequence). V shed 2 bases and J shed 4 bases, with 6 bases lying between them. The CDR3 consists of 12 residues. Incomplete CDR3 DNA: TGTGCCAGTAGTATACCAGGGTACGAG. It translates to CASSIPGYE. In full, the CDR3 is CASSIPGYEQYF.

Worth noting for this clone: The read terminates 3 residues before the CDR3 end, so the remaining end is supplied by the germline J gene. V and J are TRBV7-6 and TRBJ1-1; 11 nucleotides line up with TRBD1. This CDR3 spans 17 amino acids. Trimming removed 5 bases from V and 0 bases from J; junction bases left unmatched: 8. Germline lookup yields CDR1 SGHVS and CDR2 FNYEAQ. CDR3 DNA (partial): TGTGCCAGCAGCCGCGGACAGGGGGCGGCCATGAACACTGAA. Residues: CASSRGQGAAMNTE. In full, the CDR3 reads CASSRGQGAAMNTEAFF.

Notes on this clone: Read coverage stops 3 residues before the CDR3 terminus; the germline J gene supplies the remainder. This sequence joins TRBV16 and TRBJ1-1; no clear D gene. Trimming took 1 base from V and 6 from J, leaving 12 bases between them. Per germline, CDR1 KGHSY and CDR2 FQNENV. CDR3 length equals 14 residues. CDR3 loop: CASSQYRGYSEAFF. CDR3 DNA, as far as it was read: TGTGCCAGCAGCCAATACCGGGGATACTCTGAA.

With respect to this clone: Read sequence stops 3 residues before the CDR3 end, and the germline J gene provides the missing end. The chain employs TRBV18 and TRBJ1-4; D is unclear. The CDR3 has 14 residues. The V gene lost 0 bases and the J gene lost 8 bases, with 10 bases spanning the gap. The germline CDR1 and CDR2 sequences are KGHSH and LQKENI. The CDR3 DNA, read in part, is TGTGCCAGCTCACCACCCGCGGGAAGCGAAAAA. Protein: CASSPPAGSEK. The complete CDR3 reads CASSPPAGSEKLFF.

To note about this clone: The read halts 3 residues ahead of the CDR3 end, with the missing end drawn from the germline J gene. The V and J genes are TRBV6-2 or TRBV6-3 and TRBJ1-6; 9 nucleotides align to TRBD1. The CDR3 sequence is 14 residues long. The germline gives CDR1 MNHEY, CDR2 SVGEGT. Germline trimming cut 5 bases from V and 9 bases from J; bases unmatched to any gene: 5. The CDR3 loop is CASSDRGWSSPLHF. The CDR3 bases that were read are TGTGCCAGCAGTGACAGGGGGTGGAGTTCACCC.

The sequenced CDR3 bases are TGTGCCAGCAGCGAGGCGGGACAGGGTGGTACTGAA. Translating gives CASSEAGQGGTE. Given in full, the CDR3 is CASSEAGQGGTEAFF. The chain links TRBV7-9 to TRBJ1-1, with 9 bases lining up with TRBD1. The read ends 3 residues before the CDR3 terminus; that terminus is restored from the germline J gene. J gave up 5 bases and V 5 bases, and 9 bases lay outside the gene matches. The CDR3 is 15 amino acids. CDR1 SEHNR and CDR2 FQNEAQ come from the germline V gene (reference sequence).

About this clone itself: The CDR3 end is not reached by the read, which stops 3 residues before it; the germline J gene fills it in. The chain employs TRBV7-2 and TRBJ2-7; D is possibly TRBD1 (6 bases). Germline assignment: CDR1 SGHTA and CDR2 FQGNSA. V was trimmed by 1 base and J by 4 bases, leaving 14 bases between them. This CDR3 is built from 15 residues. The CDR3 protein is CASSLVRGKGYEQYF. Partial CDR3 DNA: TGTGCCAGCAGCTTAGTCAGGGGAAAGGGATACGAG.

Regarding this clone: The read halts 3 residues ahead of the CDR3 end, with the missing end drawn from the germline J gene. V is TRBV5-6 and J is TRBJ1-2; D possibly corresponds to TRBD1 (5 bases). The CDR3 length is 12 residues. CDR1 is SGHDT, CDR2 YYEEEE, per germline. The DNA read from the CDR3 is TGTGCCAGCAGCTGGACATCAGAGACC. Its protein product is CASSWTSET. In full, the CDR3 is CASSWTSETYTF.

CDR3 DNA, as far as it was read: TGTGCCAGCAGCCCCCTCCGGGACAGGGTACATTCACCG. The encoded protein is CASSPLRDRVHSP. The CDR3 reads in full as CASSPLRDRVHSPLFF. The J gene is TRBJ2-2, the V gene TRBV6-2 or TRBV6-3, with 9 nucleotides matching TRBD1. The read terminates 3 residues before the CDR3 end, so the remaining end is supplied by the germline J gene. The V gene's germline CDR1 is MNHEY and CDR2 SVGEGT. The CDR3 runs to 16 residues.

On this clone: The CDR3 extends 3 residues past the end of the read, so its final part is completed from the germline J gene. The chain couples TRBV20-1 to TRBJ1-1; TRBD1 is a possible D gene (5 bases). V was cut by 0 bases and J by 7 bases, with 12 bases left in between. Germline CDR1 reads DFQATT; CDR2 reads SNEGSKA (reference sequence). This CDR3 is 13 amino acids long. CDR3 DNA (partial): TGCAGTGCTAGAGATCCCATGACAGTTGAA. Its protein is CSARDPMTVE. The CDR3 in full is CSARDPMTVEAFF.

The covered CDR3 bases are TGTGCCTGGGACAGGGGAGCAGGTCAGCCC. Translated: CAWDRGAGQP. The CDR3 as a whole reads CAWDRGAGQPQHF. The chain employs TRBV30 and TRBJ1-5, with 8 bases fitting TRBD1. The missing CDR3 end, 3 residues past where the read stops, is filled in from the germline J gene. CDR3 length: 13 residues. CDR1 GTSNPN and CDR2 SVGIG come from the germline V gene (reference sequence). Trimming took 5 bases from V and 6 from J; bases not matched to a gene: 6.

Concerning this clone itself: The DNA ends 3 residues before the CDR3 does, and the rest of the CDR3 is filled in from the germline J gene. The chain couples TRBV5-4 to TRBJ2-7, with D uncertain. Deletions cut 1 base from V and 3 bases from J, with 14 bases between. Per germline, CDR1 SGHNT and CDR2 YYREEE (reference sequence). The CDR3 is 15 residues long. The CDR3 bases that were read are TGTGCCAGCAGCTTGACCGGGTCTCGCAGCTACGAG. Its translation: CASSLTGSRSYE. The whole CDR3 reads CASSLTGSRSYEQYF. The full variable domain, completed using reference TRBV5-4 and TRBJ2-7, is ETGVTQSPTHLIKTRGQQVTLRCSSQSGHNTVSWYQQALGQGPQFIFQYYREEENGRGNFPPRFSGLQFPNYSSELNVNALELDDSALYLCASSLTGSRSYEQYFGPGTRLTVT.

Notes on this clone: The read stops 3 residues short of the end of the CDR3; the missing end is completed from the germline J gene. V and J are TRBV5-1 and TRBJ1-4; D is possibly TRBD1 (5 bases). The length of the CDR3 is 14 residues. The V gene's germline CDR1 is SGHRS and CDR2 YFSETQ. Trimming stripped 0 bases from V and 8 bases from J, with 11 bases between. CDR3 protein: CASSLGQGIEKLFF. The CDR3 bases that were read are TGCGCCAGCAGCTTGGGGCAGGGAATAGAAAAA.

Frequency places this clone as medium-sized. CDR3 DNA, as far as it was read: TGTGCCAGCAGCTCGGACAGGCAAGAGACC. Translation: CASSSDRQET. The whole CDR3 protein reads CASSSDRQETQYF. V gene TRBV7-2 combines with J gene TRBJ2-5; TRBD1 matches at 7 bases. The read halts 3 residues ahead of the CDR3 end, with the missing end drawn from the germline J gene. This CDR3 has 13 residues. CDR1 and CDR2 from the germline V gene are SGHTA and FQGNSA. The V gene end was trimmed by 4 bases and the J gene end by 2 bases; junction bases not matched to a gene: 1.